The TCR beta chain under discussion was sequenced for a study of blood T cell repertoires in COVID-19. Overall study context: The United States, Italy and Spain were the sources of the acute and convalescent COVID-19 samples. In each case, the material was cDNA or gDNA derived from T cells, B-cell-depleted T cells, or PBMCs.

Data came from immunoSEQ multiplex PCR; TCRdb stores just in-frame clones and leaves some out. The sample has some 130,000 clones, around four fifths seen once. The V gene's germline CDR1 is GTSNPN and CDR2 SVGIG (reference sequence). V was shortened by 5 bases and J by 0 bases, with 12 bases between the two germline ends. CDR3 length: 14 amino acids. The source of this sequence is a man in his fifties or sixties who had recovered from COVID-19. The sample comprised peripheral blood. The rearrangement links TRBV30 to TRBJ2-3, with D possibly being TRBD2 (6 bases). CDR3 sequence: CAWARDQSTDTQYF. The CDR3 DNA follows: TGTGCCTGGGCGCGGGACCAAAGCACAGATACGCAGTATTTT.